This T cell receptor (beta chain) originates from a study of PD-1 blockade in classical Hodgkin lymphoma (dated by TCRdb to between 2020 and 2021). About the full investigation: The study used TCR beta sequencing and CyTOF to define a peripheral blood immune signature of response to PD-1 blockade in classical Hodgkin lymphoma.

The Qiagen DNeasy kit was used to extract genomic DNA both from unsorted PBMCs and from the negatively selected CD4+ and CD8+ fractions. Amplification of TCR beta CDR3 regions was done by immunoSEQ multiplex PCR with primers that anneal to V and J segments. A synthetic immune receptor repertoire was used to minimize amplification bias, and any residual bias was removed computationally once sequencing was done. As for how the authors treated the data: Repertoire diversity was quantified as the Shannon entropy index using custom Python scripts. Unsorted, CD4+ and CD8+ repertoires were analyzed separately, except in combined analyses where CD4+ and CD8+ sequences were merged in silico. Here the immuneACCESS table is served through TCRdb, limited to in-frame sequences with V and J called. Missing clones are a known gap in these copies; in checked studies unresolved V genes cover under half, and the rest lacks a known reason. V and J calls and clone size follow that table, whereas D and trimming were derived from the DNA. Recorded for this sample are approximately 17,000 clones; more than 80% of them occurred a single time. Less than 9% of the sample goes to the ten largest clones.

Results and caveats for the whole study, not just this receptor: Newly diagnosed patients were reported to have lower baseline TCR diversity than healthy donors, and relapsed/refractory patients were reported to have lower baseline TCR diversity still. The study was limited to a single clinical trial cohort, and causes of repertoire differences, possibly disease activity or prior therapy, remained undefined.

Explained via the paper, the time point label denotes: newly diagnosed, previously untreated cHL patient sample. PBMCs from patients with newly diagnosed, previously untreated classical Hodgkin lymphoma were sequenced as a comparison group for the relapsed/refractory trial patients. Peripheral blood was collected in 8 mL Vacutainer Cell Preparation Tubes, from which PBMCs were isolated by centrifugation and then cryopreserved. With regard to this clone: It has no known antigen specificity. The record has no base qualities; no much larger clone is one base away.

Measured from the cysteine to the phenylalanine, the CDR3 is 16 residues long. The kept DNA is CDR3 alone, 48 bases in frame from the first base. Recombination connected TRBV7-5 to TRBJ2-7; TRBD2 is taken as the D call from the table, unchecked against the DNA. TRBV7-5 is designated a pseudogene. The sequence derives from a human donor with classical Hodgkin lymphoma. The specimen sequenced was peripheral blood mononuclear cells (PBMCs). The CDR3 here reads CASSLEASGSPYEQYF. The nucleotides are TGTGCCAGCAGCTTAGAGGCTAGCGGGAGTCCCTACGAGCAGTACTTC.